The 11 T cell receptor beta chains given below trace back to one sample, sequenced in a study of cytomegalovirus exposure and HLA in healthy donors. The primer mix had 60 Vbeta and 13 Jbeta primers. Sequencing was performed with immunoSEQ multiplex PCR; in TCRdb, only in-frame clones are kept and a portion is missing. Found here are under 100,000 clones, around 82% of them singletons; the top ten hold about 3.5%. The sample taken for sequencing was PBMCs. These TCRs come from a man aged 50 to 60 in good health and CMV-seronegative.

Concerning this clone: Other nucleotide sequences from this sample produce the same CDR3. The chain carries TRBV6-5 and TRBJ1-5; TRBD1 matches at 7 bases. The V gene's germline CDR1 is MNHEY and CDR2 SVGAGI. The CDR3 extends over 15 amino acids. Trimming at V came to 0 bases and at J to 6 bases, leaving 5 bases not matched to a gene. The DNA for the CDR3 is TGTGCCAGCAGTTACTCCTACAGGGGTGGTCAGCCCCAGCATTTT. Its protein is CASSYSYRGGQPQHF.

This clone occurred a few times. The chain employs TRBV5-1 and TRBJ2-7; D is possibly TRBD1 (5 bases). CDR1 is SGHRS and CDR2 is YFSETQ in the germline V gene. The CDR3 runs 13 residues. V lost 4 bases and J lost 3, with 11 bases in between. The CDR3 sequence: CASSPTEIYEQYF. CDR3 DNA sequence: TGCGCCAGCAGCCCGACAGAGATCTACGAGCAGTACTTC.

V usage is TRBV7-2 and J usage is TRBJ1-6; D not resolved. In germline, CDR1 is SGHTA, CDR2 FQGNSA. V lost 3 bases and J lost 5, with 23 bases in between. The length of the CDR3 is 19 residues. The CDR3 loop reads CASSLRGFSDGRNNSPLHF. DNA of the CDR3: TGTGCCAGCAGCTTGCGGGGTTTTTCTGATGGCAGGAATAATTCACCCCTCCACTTT.

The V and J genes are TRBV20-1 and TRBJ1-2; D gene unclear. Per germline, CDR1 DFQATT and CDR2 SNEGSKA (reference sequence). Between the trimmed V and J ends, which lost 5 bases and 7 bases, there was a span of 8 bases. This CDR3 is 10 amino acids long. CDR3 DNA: TGCAGTGCTGGCACAAGTGGCTACACCTTC. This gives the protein CSAGTSGYTF.

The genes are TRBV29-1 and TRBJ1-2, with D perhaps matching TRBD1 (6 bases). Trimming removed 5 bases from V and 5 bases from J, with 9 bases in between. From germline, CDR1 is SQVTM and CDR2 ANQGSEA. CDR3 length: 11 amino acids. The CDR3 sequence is CSVRGFYGYTF. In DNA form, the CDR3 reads TGCAGCGTTAGGGGGTTTTATGGCTACACCTTC.

The CDR3 sequence: CASSRGGVNTGELFF. The DNA for the CDR3 is TGTGCCAGCAGCCGAGGCGGGGTCAACACCGGGGAGCTGTTTTTT. V and J are TRBV7-2 and TRBJ2-2; the D gene is possibly TRBD2 (6 bases). CDR1 SGHTA and CDR2 FQGNSA come from the germline V gene. The CDR3 length is 15 residues. V was pared by 5 bases and J by 2 bases, with 12 bases between.

CDR3 bases: TGCGCCAGCAGCCAAGACAGGTTAAATGAAAAACTGTTTTTT. Its protein product is CASSQDRLNEKLFF. The chain combines TRBV4-3 with TRBJ1-4; D remains ambiguous. Germline-derived CDR1 and CDR2 are LGHNA and YSLEER. The V end was cut by 0 bases, the J end by 5 bases, with 7 bases between. This CDR3 is built from 14 residues.

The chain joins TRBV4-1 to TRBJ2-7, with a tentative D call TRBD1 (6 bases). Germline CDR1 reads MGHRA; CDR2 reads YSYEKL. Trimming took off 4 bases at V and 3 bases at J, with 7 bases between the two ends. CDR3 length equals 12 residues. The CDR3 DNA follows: TGCGCCAGCAGCCTCAGGGGCTACGAGCAGTACTTC. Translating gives CASSLRGYEQYF.

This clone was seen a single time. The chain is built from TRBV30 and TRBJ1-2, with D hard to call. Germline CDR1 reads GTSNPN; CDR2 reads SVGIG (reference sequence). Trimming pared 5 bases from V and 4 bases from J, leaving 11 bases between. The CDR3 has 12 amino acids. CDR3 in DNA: TGTGCCTGGTATTCCGGGATCTATGGCTACACCTTC. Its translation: CAWYSGIYGYTF.

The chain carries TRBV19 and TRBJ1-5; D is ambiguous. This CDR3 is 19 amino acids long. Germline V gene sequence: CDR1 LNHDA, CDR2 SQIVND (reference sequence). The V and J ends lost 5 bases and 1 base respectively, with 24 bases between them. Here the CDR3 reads CASSPPQATIYGSNQPQHF. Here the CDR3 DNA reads TGTGCCAGTAGTCCGCCCCAGGCGACCATATATGGAAGCAATCAGCCCCAGCATTTT.

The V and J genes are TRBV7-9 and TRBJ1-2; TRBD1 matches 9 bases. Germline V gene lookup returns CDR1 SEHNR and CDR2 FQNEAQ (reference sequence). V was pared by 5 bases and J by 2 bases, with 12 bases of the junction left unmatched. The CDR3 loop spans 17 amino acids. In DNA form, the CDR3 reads TGTGCCAGCAGCCCCCGGGACAGGGTATTCTTCAACTATGGCTACACCTTC. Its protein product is CASSPRDRVFFNYGYTF.